The 12 T cell receptor beta chains below come from one sample, sequenced in a study of shared clonotypes between healthy human individuals. Sequencing was performed with immunoSEQ multiplex PCR; in TCRdb, only in-frame clones are kept and a portion is missing. The sample carries around 370,000 clones, about 97% recorded once. The sequencing input was memory CD8+ T cells sorted from blood. Specified subset: CD45RO+ cells pooled with CCR7-negative TemRA cells. The receptor set was obtained from a young man in good health.

The J gene is TRBJ2-3, the V gene TRBV5-1; a weak D match, TRBD2 (6 bases). Trimming stripped 6 bases from V and 0 bases from J, with 14 bases between. The germline V gene encodes CDR1 SGHRS and CDR2 YFSETQ. This CDR3 is 15 amino acids long. In DNA, the CDR3 is TGCGCCAGCACCCTGGTGGAGGGAAGCACAGATACGCAGTATTTT. It codes for CASTLVEGSTDTQYF.

The gene calls are TRBV5-4 and TRBJ2-1; 9 nucleotides align to TRBD2. The germline CDR1 and CDR2 sequences are SGHNT and YYREEE (reference sequence). This CDR3 comprises 14 residues. The junction had 5 bases not matched to a gene; V was cut back by 2 bases and J by 8 bases. The CDR3 coding sequence is TGTGCCAGCAGCTTTAGCGGGAGTTTGTATGAGCAGTTCTTC. This sequence encodes CASSFSGSLYEQFF. Filled out from reference TRBV5-4 and TRBJ2-1, the complete variable domain reads ETGVTQSPTHLIKTRGQQVTLRCSSQSGHNTVSWYQQALGQGPQFIFQYYREEENGRGNFPPRFSGLQFPNYSSELNVNALELDDSALYLCASSFSGSLYEQFFGPGTRLTVL.

V usage is TRBV5-6 and J usage is TRBJ2-7, with D perhaps matching TRBD2 (6 bases). Between the trimmed V and J ends, which lost 4 bases and 2 bases, there was a span of 13 bases. Germline V gives CDR1 SGHDT, CDR2 YYEEEE. The CDR3 is 14 residues long. CDR3 DNA: TGTGCCAGCAGCCGGGACTTCACCCCCTACGAGCAGTACTTC. It is translated as CASSRDFTPYEQYF.

The V call is TRBV28, the J call TRBJ1-4; a weak D match, TRBD1 (5 bases). Trimming shortened V by 7 bases and J by 6 bases, and 24 bases separated the two germline ends. Germline-derived CDR1 and CDR2 are MDHEN and SYDVKM. This CDR3 has 17 amino acids. CDR3 sequence reads: CASNHPTRGRGDEKLFF. The CDR3 nucleotides are TGTGCCAGCAACCACCCTACGCGGGGCCGGGGGGATGAAAAACTGTTTTTT.

The chain uses TRBV4-2 and TRBJ2-1; D not certain. Between the trimmed V and J ends, which lost 2 bases and 0 bases, there was a span of 8 bases. CDR1 and CDR2 (germline): LGHNA, YNFKEQ. This CDR3 is 15 amino acids long. DNA for the CDR3: TGTGCCAGCAGCCAACTTGAAAGCTCCTACAATGAGCAGTTCTTC. Residues: CASSQLESSYNEQFF.

This chain joins TRBV28 and TRBJ1-5, with D uncertain. The ends were cut back, 2 bases at V and 4 bases at J, with 12 bases in the middle. The V gene's germline CDR1 is MDHEN and CDR2 SYDVKM. The CDR3 consists of 15 residues. The CDR3 here is CASSLNPLTNQPQHF. CDR3 DNA: TGTGCCAGCAGTTTAAATCCACTCACTAATCAGCCCCAGCATTTT.

The chain combines TRBV12-2 with TRBJ2-1; the table's TRBD1 call for D was not verified on the DNA. TRBV12-2 is a pseudogene. This CDR3 has 16 residues. Written as DNA, the CDR3 is TGTGCAAGTCGCCACCTCGACAGGGTGCTTAGGAATGAGCAGTTCTTC. It codes for CASRHLDRVLRNEQFF.

The chain carries TRBV7-9 and TRBJ2-1; 9 bases map to TRBD1. Germline CDR1 is SEHNR and CDR2 is FQNEAQ (reference sequence). This CDR3 has 16 amino acids. After removal of 1 base from V and 4 bases from J, the junction contained 5 bases not matched to a gene. The CDR3 DNA is TGTGCCAGCAGCTTAGTTTGGGACAGGGCTTACAATGAGCAGTTCTTC. Encoded protein: CASSLVWDRAYNEQFF.

This chain joins TRBV6-1 and TRBJ2-2; tentatively, D is TRBD1 or TRBD2 (5 bases each). The V gene lost 6 bases and the J gene lost 5 bases, with 13 bases spanning the gap. The CDR3 totals 14 residues. CDR1 is MNHNS and CDR2 is SASEGT in the germline V gene. As DNA, the CDR3 is TGTGCCAGCAGAGCCCGGGACGCAACCGGGGAGCTGTTTTTT. Amino acids: CASRARDATGELFF.

This clone was recorded only once. The chain couples TRBV30 to TRBJ1-4; D ambiguous. The V gene's germline CDR1 is GTSNPN and CDR2 SVGIG (reference sequence). V lost 0 bases and J lost 4, with 15 bases in between. This CDR3 comprises 16 residues. DNA for the CDR3: TGTGCCTGGAGTGTATATGAGCCTCCCCTTAATGAAAAACTGTTTTTT. This encodes CAWSVYEPPLNEKLFF.

The count of this clone is one. V is TRBV4-1 and J is TRBJ1-3, with D possibly matching TRBD1 (5 bases). Trimming took 3 bases from V and 1 from J, leaving 10 bases between them. The CDR3 has 15 amino acids. The germline V gene encodes CDR1 MGHRA and CDR2 YSYEKL. Here the CDR3 DNA reads TGCGCCAGCAGCCATGATGACAGATCTGGAAACACCATATATTTT. Translation gives CASSHDDRSGNTIYF.

The V gene is TRBV28, the J gene TRBJ2-7; maybe TRBD2 (6 bases). The CDR3 is 15 residues long. Trimming cost V 1 base and J 0 bases, with 10 bases left between them. Germline CDR1 MDHEN, CDR2 SYDVKM. The CDR3 bases are TGTGCCAGCAGTTTATCCAGCGGGTACTCCTACGAGCAGTACTTC. Translation: CASSLSSGYSYEQYF.